A single sample gave rise to the 7 T cell receptor beta chains below, sequenced in a study of neurological immune-mediated disorders. TCRdb reprocessed the 5' RACE reads via MiXCR and lists one record per CDR3 protein. The sample records 55,000 to 65,000 distinct CDR3 sequences, about 12% being singletons. What was sequenced was PBMCs. These receptors all stem from a woman between 55 and 75 years old with HTLV-1-associated myelopathy (HAM/TSP).

This clonotype was observed many times. The rearrangement uses TRBV12-3 or TRBV12-4 and TRBJ2-5, with 10 nucleotides matching TRBD2. The CDR3 extends over 15 amino acids. V shed 7 bases, J shed 5 bases, and the junction held 10 bases outside the gene matches. The CDR3 sequence: CASNTQRGGRETQYF. CDR3 in DNA: TGTGCCAGCAACACACAGCGGGGGGGGCGGGAGACCCAGTACTTC.

Ten or more counts support this clonotype. This sequence joins TRBV21-1 and TRBJ2-1; the table gives TRBD2 as D, unverified against the DNA. TRBV21-1 is termed a pseudogene. The CDR3 is made up of 17 amino acids. The CDR3 protein is CASSKGTSGSLSNEQFF. The CDR3 DNA sequence: TGTGCCAGCAGCAAAGGGACTAGCGGGAGTCTGAGTAATGAGCAGTTCTTC.

This clonotype occurred many times. The V gene is TRBV5-1, the J gene TRBJ2-5; D uncertain. V lost 3 bases and J 5 bases, leaving 11 bases between the germline ends. The V gene's germline CDR1 is SGHRS and CDR2 YFSETQ. CDR3 length: 13 residues. The CDR3 DNA follows: TGCGCCAGCAGCTCGGGCGCTGGGGAGACCCAGTACTTC. It specifies CASSSGAGETQYF.

This clonotype was seen repeatedly, ten times or more. This chain joins TRBV19 and TRBJ1-1; D uncertain. The V gene lost 10 bases and the J gene lost 6 bases, with 18 bases spanning the gap. This CDR3 has 13 residues. Germline-derived CDR1 and CDR2 are LNHDA and SQIVND (reference sequence). The CDR3 spells CATARRTVSEAFF. For the CDR3, the DNA is TGTGCCACTGCCAGAAGGACCGTCTCTGAAGCTTTCTTT.

This chain connects TRBV14 to TRBJ1-4, with 7 bases aligning to TRBD1. CDR3 length equals 18 residues. V lost 0 bases to trimming and J lost 7 bases; unmatched junction nucleotides: 14. Germline V gene data show CDR1 as SGHDN and CDR2 as FVKESK. This CDR3 reads CASSQEEGCDREIEKLFF. The CDR3 DNA sequence: TGTGCCAGCAGCCAAGAAGAAGGATGCGACAGGGAAATTGAAAAACTGTTTTTT.

This clonotype was detected many times. CDR3 in DNA: TGCAGTGCTTTGGGACTAGCGGGAGGGCAGGGTGAGCAGTTCTTC. This gives the protein CSALGLAGGQGEQFF. The chain is built from TRBV20-1 and TRBJ2-1; 16 positions agree with TRBD2. Per germline, CDR1 DFQATT and CDR2 SNEGSKA (reference sequence). V dropped 5 bases and J dropped 9; count of bases not matched to a gene: 7. The CDR3 has 15 residues.

This clonotype was detected ten times or more. The chain carries TRBV3-1 and TRBJ2-1, with no clear D. This CDR3 spans 15 amino acids. V lost 8 bases and J lost 0, with 14 bases in between. The V gene's germline CDR1 is LGHDT and CDR2 YNNKEL (reference sequence). CDR3 residues: CASGRTISSYNEQFF. The CDR3 nucleotides are TGTGCCAGCGGACGGACGATCAGCTCCTACAATGAGCAGTTCTTC.